The 10 T cell receptor beta chains below were found in one sample sequenced in a study of vaccination and CD4 T cells after COVID-19. The study sequenced cultured CD4+ T cell DNA using the Oncomine TCR Beta short-read assay. TCRdb processed the PCR reads anew with MiXCR; each CDR3 protein has one entry. The sample carries 15,000 to 20,000 distinct CDR3 sequences, approximately 63% recorded once. No antigen has been assigned to these receptors. The sample's treatment: roughly ten-day PBMC culture with coronavirus spike peptide pools or control peptides (ViraFEST assay). The sequenced material came from CD4+ T cells from blood, cultured in vitro. The receptors come from a human donor who had recovered from COVID-19.

The V call is TRBV19, the J call TRBJ2-3, with 8 bases lining up with TRBD1. V shed 11 bases, J shed 4 bases, and the junction held 11 bases outside the gene matches. Germline-derived CDR1 and CDR2 are LNHDA and SQIVND (reference sequence). The CDR3 contains 14 residues. The CDR3 DNA sequence: TGTGCCTCACAAATCAGGGGGCGGGCAGATACGCAGTATTTT. Its translation: CASQIRGRADTQYF.

This clonotype was counted a single time. The rearrangement joins TRBV6-2 or TRBV6-3 to TRBJ1-2; weak D call: TRBD1 (5 bases). Trimming took off 2 bases at V and 1 base at J, with 11 bases between the two ends. CDR1 and CDR2 from the germline V gene are MNHEY and SVGEGT. This CDR3 is 15 amino acids long. Written as DNA, the CDR3 is TGTGCCAGCAGTTACGCAGGGATCCTTAACTATGGCTACACCTTC. Protein: CASSYAGILNYGYTF.

This rearrangement joins TRBV6-5 to TRBJ2-1; D gene ambiguous. Germline V lookup: CDR1 MNHEY, CDR2 SVGAGI. V was trimmed by 4 bases and J by 4 bases, leaving 8 bases between them. The CDR3 sequence is 13 residues long. This CDR3 is CASSFEEYNEQFF. The CDR3 DNA reads TGTGCCAGCAGTTTCGAGGAGTACAATGAGCAGTTCTTC.

This clonotype has just a few counts. The chain combines TRBV7-3 with TRBJ2-1, with D possibly matching TRBD2 (5 bases). The CDR3 length is 13 residues. The V gene's germline CDR1 is SGHTA and CDR2 FQGTGA. Trimming took off 0 bases at V and 7 bases at J, with 7 bases between the two ends. CDR3 region: CASSLTRENEQFF. The CDR3 region has the DNA TGTGCCAGCAGCTTAACAAGGGAGAATGAGCAGTTCTTC.

The chain combines TRBV2 with TRBJ1-5, with TRBD1 as a possible D gene (6 bases). CDR3 length equals 12 residues. Trimming left V 7 bases short and J 6 bases short, with 10 bases between. Looked up from germline, CDR1 is SNHLY and CDR2 is FYNNEI. The CDR3 coding sequence is TGTGCCAGCACGGGGGGCTCTCAGCCCCAGCATTTT. It specifies CASTGGSQPQHF. Looking up the rest from reference TRBV2 and TRBJ1-5 gives the full variable domain: EPEVTQTPSHQVTQMGQEVILRCVPISNHLYFYWYRQILGQKVEFLVSFYNNEISEKSEIFDDQFSVERPDGSNFTLKIRSTKLEDSAMYFCASTGGSQPQHFGDGTRLSIL.

This clonotype appeared a single time. V and J are TRBV19 and TRBJ1-1; a possible D gene is TRBD1 (5 bases). Trimming removed 1 base from V and 5 bases from J, with 14 bases in between. Germline V gene lookup returns CDR1 LNHDA and CDR2 SQIVND (reference sequence). CDR3 length equals 15 residues. CDR3 in DNA: TGTGCCAGTAGTATAGGGTCAGGGTGGGGTACTGAAGCTTTCTTT. Its translation is CASSIGSGWGTEAFF.

The V and J genes are TRBV6-5 and TRBJ1-5; TRBD1 might be the D (5 bases). Deletions cut 2 bases from V and 1 base from J, with 12 bases between. The germline gives CDR1 MNHEY, CDR2 SVGAGI. This CDR3 contains 16 residues. This CDR3 is CASSYIDSLSNQPQHF. The DNA of the CDR3 is TGTGCCAGCAGTTACATCGACAGTTTGAGCAATCAGCCCCAGCATTTT.

The chain links TRBV5-1 to TRBJ2-3, with 7 positions matching TRBD2. The germline V gene encodes CDR1 SGHRS and CDR2 YFSETQ. V shed 4 bases and J 7 bases; nucleotides not matched to a gene: 9. The CDR3 runs 14 residues. The CDR3 region has the DNA TGCGCCAGCAGCCCCCGGGGGGAAACATATACGCAGTATTTT. Translated: CASSPRGETYTQYF.

The chain combines TRBV27 with TRBJ2-3; 8 bases align to TRBD2. Germline CDR1 reads MNHEY; CDR2 reads SMNVEV (reference sequence). Losses at the gene ends were 5 bases for V and 4 bases for J; bases not matched to a gene: 5. The CDR3 is 14 amino acids. The CDR3 here is CASSMGLVADTQYF. The CDR3 bases are TGTGCCAGCAGTATGGGACTAGTGGCAGATACGCAGTATTTT.

The DNA for the CDR3 is TGTGCCAGTAGCCCGGAGAGGGACTATGGCTACACCTTC. Its translation is CASSPERDYGYTF. The V gene is TRBV19, the J gene TRBJ1-2; D is undetermined. Trimming left V 6 bases short and J 3 bases short, with 11 bases between. CDR3 length: 13 amino acids. CDR1 and CDR2 from the germline V gene are LNHDA and SQIVND (reference sequence).